The 32 T cell receptor beta chains given below trace back to one sample, sequenced in a study of T cell repertoires in cytomegalovirus infection. TCRdb re-called the reads through MiXCR, storing one row per CDR3 protein. The sample contains hundreds of thousands of distinct CDR3 sequences, more than 30% of which appear only once. Their cognate antigens are unknown. Sequencing used cultured PBMCs, obtained from culture after CMV antigen stimulation. These receptors all come from a human donor in good health (CMV status not recorded). Some clones in this sample may be carry-over from other donors' samples.

The sample holds a few counts of this clonotype. The chain carries TRBV11-2 and TRBJ2-1; D possibly uses TRBD1 or TRBD2 (7 bases each). Germline values: CDR1 SGHAT, CDR2 FQNNGV. The V and J ends lost 0 bases and 9 bases respectively, with 15 bases between them. The CDR3 is 15 amino acids. For the CDR3, the DNA is TGTGCCAGCAGCTTAGAGCCCAGGGGGGGCGGTGAGCAGTTCTTC. Protein: CASSLEPRGGGEQFF.

This clonotype was counted many times. This chain joins TRBV7-2 and TRBJ2-3; 16 positions agree with TRBD2. CDR3 size: 19 residues. Unmatched junction bases numbered 10, after V lost 5 bases and J lost 2 bases. In germline, CDR1 is SGHTA, CDR2 FQGNSA. The CDR3 spells CASSPQLGLAGGPTDTQYF. The DNA of the CDR3 is TGTGCCAGCAGCCCTCAATTGGGACTAGCGGGAGGGCCCACAGATACGCAGTATTTT.

This clonotype occurred a few times. V gene TRBV25-1 combines with J gene TRBJ1-1; D might be TRBD1 (5 bases). CDR3 length: 13 residues. In germline, CDR1 is MGHDK, CDR2 SYGVNS. Trimming removed 5 bases at V and 4 bases at J, with 11 bases between. The CDR3 DNA reads TGTGCCAGCAGTATCACGGGGGGCACTGAAGCTTTCTTT. It translates to CASSITGGTEAFF. Looking up the rest from reference TRBV25-1 and TRBJ1-1 gives the full variable domain: EADIYQTPRYLVIGTGKKITLECSQTMGHDKMYWYQQDPGMELHLIHYSYGVNSTEKGDLSSESTVSRIRTEHFPLTLESARPSHTSQYLCASSITGGTEAFFGQGTRLTVV.

The chain links TRBV27 to TRBJ2-3, with a tentative D call TRBD1 (5 bases). The V end lost 6 bases, the J end lost 3 bases, and 13 bases lay between the germline ends. Germline CDR1 MNHEY, CDR2 SMNVEV (reference sequence). The CDR3 is made up of 14 amino acids. The CDR3 sequence is CASSRAVETDTQYF. As DNA, the CDR3 is TGTGCCAGCAGCAGGGCAGTGGAAACAGATACGCAGTATTTT.

In this sample, this clonotype turned up once. The chain recombines TRBV6-6 with TRBJ2-1; 14 bases are shared with TRBD2. After removal of 5 bases from V and 8 bases from J, the junction contained 8 bases not matched to a gene. The CDR3 runs 16 residues. CDR1 and CDR2 from the germline V gene are MNHNY and SVGAGI (reference sequence). The CDR3 protein is CASSTRLAGGPHEQFF. The DNA for the CDR3 is TGTGCCAGCAGTACCCGACTAGCGGGAGGGCCACATGAGCAGTTCTTC.

On this clonotype: This may be a read error: a much more frequent sequence differs by one nucleotide. Here the CDR3 omits its conserved ending phenylalanine or tryptophan, so a read error is the likely source. This chain links TRBV11-2 with TRBJ2-7; possible D gene TRBD2, 5 bases. Trimming took off 3 bases at V and 3 bases at J, with 6 bases between the two ends. Germline assignment: CDR1 SGHAT and CDR2 FQNNGV. The CDR3 extends over 12 amino acids. The CDR3 DNA reads as TGTGCCAGCAGCTTGAGGGTCTACGAGCAGTACTTA. This gives the protein CASSLRVYEQYL.

The chain employs TRBV6-5 and TRBJ1-2; no clear D gene. Germline CDR1 MNHEY, CDR2 SVGAGI. Trimming left V 0 bases short and J 4 bases short, with 12 bases between. This CDR3 is built from 15 residues. The DNA of the CDR3 is TGTGCCAGCAGTTACTCACCAGCAATCTTCTATGGCTACACCTTC. Encoded protein: CASSYSPAIFYGYTF.

J is TRBJ2-6 and V is TRBV3-1; D is perhaps TRBD2 (6 bases). The germline V gene has CDR1 LGHDT and CDR2 YNNKEL (reference sequence). Between the trimmed V and J ends, which lost 1 base and 2 bases, there was a span of 6 bases. This CDR3 contains 15 residues. The CDR3 DNA follows: TGTGCCAGCAGCCAAGCGGGGGCTGGGGCCAACGTCCTGACTTTC. Translation: CASSQAGAGANVLTF.

This clonotype came up once. The DNA for the CDR3 is TGTGCCAGCAGCTTGGACGCGCTAGCGGGGGACAATGAGCAGTTCTTC. Translating gives CASSLDALAGDNEQFF. The chain employs TRBV5-4 and TRBJ2-1, with 10 positions matching TRBD2. This CDR3 has 16 amino acids. V gave up 0 bases and J gave up 5 bases; unmatched junction bases: 5. The germline V gene has CDR1 SGHNT and CDR2 YYREEE (reference sequence).

This clonotype has more than one count but fewer than ten. The chain couples TRBV7-9 to TRBJ2-1; D is perhaps TRBD1 or TRBD2 (6 bases each). There are 13 residues in the CDR3. V gave up 2 bases and J gave up 9 bases, with 11 bases separating them. Germline CDR1 reads SEHNR; CDR2 reads FQNEAQ (reference sequence). The CDR3 DNA follows: TGTGCCAGCAGCTTATCCGGGGGCGGTGAGCAGTTCTTC. Its translation is CASSLSGGGEQFF.

The V and J genes are TRBV10-3 and TRBJ1-1; possibly TRBD1 for D (5 bases). This CDR3 has 13 amino acids. V was clipped by 2 bases and J by 5 bases, with 9 bases between them. The germline gives CDR1 ENHRY, CDR2 SYGVKD. CDR3: CAISEGARTEAFF. The CDR3 DNA is TGTGCCATCAGTGAGGGGGCTCGTACTGAAGCTTTCTTT.

This clonotype was picked up a small number of times. The chain couples TRBV6-1 to TRBJ2-4; D not certain. Trimming left V 5 bases short and J 1 base short, with 9 bases between. The CDR3 runs 14 residues. Germline V gives CDR1 MNHNS, CDR2 SASEGT. The CDR3 spells CASSPSLAKNIQYF. CDR3 coding DNA: TGTGCCAGCAGTCCTAGTCTCGCCAAAAACATTCAGTACTTC.

This clonotype was found a few times. The chain uses TRBV12-3 or TRBV12-4 and TRBJ1-1; 7 bases agree with TRBD1. The V and J ends lost 7 bases and 4 bases, in that order; junction bases with no gene match: 6. CDR3 size: 13 residues. CDR3 loop: CASNPGGSTEAFF. DNA for the CDR3: TGTGCCAGCAACCCAGGGGGGAGCACTGAAGCTTTCTTT.

The chain couples TRBV10-3 to TRBJ2-1; 9 nucleotides match TRBD2. The CDR3 covers 14 residues. CDR1 is ENHRY and CDR2 is SYGVKD in the germline V gene. With 10 bases clipped from V and 6 bases from J, the junction kept 10 bases outside the gene matches. In nucleotides, the CDR3 is TGTGCCACCAGGACTAGCGCCGCCTCCAATGAGCAGTTCTTC. Translation gives CATRTSAASNEQFF.

The V and J genes are TRBV12-3 or TRBV12-4 and TRBJ2-5, with 10 positions matching TRBD2. This CDR3 contains 15 residues. V lost 5 bases to trimming and J lost 5 bases; unmatched junction nucleotides: 8. Here the CDR3 reads CASSPQAGGPETQYF. The DNA of the CDR3 is TGTGCCAGCAGTCCCCAAGCGGGAGGGCCGGAGACCCAGTACTTC.

The rearrangement links TRBV6-8 to TRBJ2-6, with D perhaps TRBD1 (6 bases). Germline lookup yields CDR1 MNHGY and CDR2 SAAAGT. The CDR3 covers 20 residues. Trimming removed 0 bases at V and 0 bases at J, with 18 bases between. In DNA form, the CDR3 reads TGTGCCAGCAGTTACTCATCACTTAGACAGGCGAGCTCTGGGGCCAACGTCCTGACTTTC. Its translation: CASSYSSLRQASSGANVLTF.

This clonotype has only a few counts. The V gene is TRBV19, the J gene TRBJ1-2; D is unresolved. CDR1 and CDR2 (germline): LNHDA, SQIVND (reference sequence). Trimming took off 3 bases at V and 0 bases at J, with 17 bases between the two ends. CDR3 length: 17 amino acids. CDR3 DNA sequence: TGTGCCAGTAGTATCGGCGCGTTGAGGTCCTCTAACTATGGCTACACCTTC. Its translation: CASSIGALRSSNYGYTF.

The rearrangement uses TRBV11-2 and TRBJ2-3, with D perhaps matching TRBD2 (5 bases). Per the germline V gene, CDR1 is SGHAT and CDR2 is FQNNGV. The CDR3 covers 14 residues. The germline V and J ends were trimmed by 4 bases and 1 base, with 9 bases remaining between them. This chain's CDR3 is CASSSPRGTDTQYF. The CDR3 DNA reads TGTGCCAGCAGCTCCCCGAGGGGCACAGATACGCAGTATTTT.

This clonotype was observed a few times. The chain is built from TRBV7-2 and TRBJ1-1; D is unclear. The CDR3 totals 13 residues. Looked up from germline, CDR1 is SGHTA and CDR2 is FQGNSA. The V gene lost 3 bases and the J gene lost 3 bases, with 8 bases spanning the gap. The CDR3 sequence: CASSFSMHTEAFF. CDR3 DNA sequence: TGTGCCAGCAGCTTTTCGATGCACACTGAAGCTTTCTTT.

This clonotype was found a few times. The rearrangement joins TRBV12-3 or TRBV12-4 to TRBJ2-1; D uncertain. The ends were cut back, 7 bases at V and 7 bases at J, with 14 bases in the middle. The CDR3 loop spans 13 amino acids. CDR3 DNA sequence: TGTGCCAGCATGGTACCACCTAATAATGAGCAGTTCTTC. This translates into CASMVPPNNEQFF.

This clonotype has just a few counts. The V gene is TRBV29-1, the J gene TRBJ1-4, with D possibly being TRBD1 (6 bases). The CDR3 spans 12 residues. V was shortened by 7 bases and J by 4 bases, with 10 bases between the two germline ends. The germline CDR1 and CDR2 sequences are SQVTM and ANQGSEA. The CDR3 DNA reads TGCAGCGGAGGGGGAAATAATGAAAAACTGTTTTTT. This encodes CSGGGNNEKLFF.

This clonotype was recorded at least ten times. The chain has TRBV11-2 and TRBJ1-2; 7 nucleotides match TRBD1. This CDR3 region has 14 residues. The V and J ends lost 5 bases and 2 bases, in that order; junction bases with no gene match: 5. The germline CDR1 and CDR2 sequences are SGHAT and FQNNGV. The CDR3 DNA sequence: TGTGCCAGCAGCCCTGGACAGGCGAACTATGGCTACACCTTC. Translated, it gives CASSPGQANYGYTF.

This clonotype was seen a few times. The chain employs TRBV7-2 and TRBJ1-2, with D unclear. The germline V and J ends were trimmed by 5 bases and 0 bases, with 19 bases remaining between them. The CDR3 sequence is 17 residues long. Germline CDR1 SGHTA, CDR2 FQGNSA. The CDR3 is CASSPHPSPAANYGYTF. The CDR3, as DNA: TGTGCCAGCAGCCCCCATCCTTCCCCGGCGGCTAACTATGGCTACACCTTC.

The chain uses TRBV7-8 and TRBJ2-1; no clear D. Per the germline V gene, CDR1 is SGHVS and CDR2 is FQNEAQ. The CDR3 covers 11 residues. The germline V and J ends were trimmed by 0 bases and 9 bases, with 3 bases remaining between them. CDR3 sequence reads: CASSLALEQFF. The CDR3 DNA is TGTGCCAGCAGCTTAGCGCTTGAGCAGTTCTTC.

This clonotype has more than one count but fewer than ten. This chain connects TRBV12-3 or TRBV12-4 to TRBJ1-5; 7 bases are a match to TRBD1. With 5 bases clipped from V and 2 bases from J, the junction kept 6 bases outside the gene matches. This CDR3 has 15 residues. CDR3 sequence (DNA): TGTGCCAGCAGTCCGCAGGGGGTAGGCAATCAGCCCCAGCATTTT. It is translated as CASSPQGVGNQPQHF.

This clonotype was recorded at least ten times. The genes are TRBV7-2 and TRBJ2-2, with 7 bases lining up with TRBD2. From germline, CDR1 is SGHTA and CDR2 FQGNSA. Trimming cost V 2 bases and J 2 bases; bases outside gene matches: 5. CDR3 size: 16 residues. CDR3 in DNA: TGTGCCAGCAGCTTAAGGGACTATTTAAACACCGGGGAGCTGTTTTTT. Translated: CASSLRDYLNTGELFF. Complete variable domain (other parts from reference TRBV7-2 and TRBJ2-2): GAGVSQSPSNKVTEKGKDVELRCDPISGHTALYWYRQSLGQGLEFLIYFQGNSAPDKSGLPSDRFSAERTGGSVSTLTIQRTQQEDSAVYLCASSLRDYLNTGELFFGEGSRLTVL.

This clonotype was seen a handful of times. The chain couples TRBV12-3 or TRBV12-4 to TRBJ1-1; a possible D gene is TRBD1 (6 bases). This CDR3 has 15 amino acids. V was shortened by 7 bases and J by 4 bases, with 19 bases between the two germline ends. In nucleotides, the CDR3 is TGTGCCAGCATGGTGGGGGGCGGGCAATCCACTGAAGCTTTCTTT. As protein: CASMVGGGQSTEAFF.

The sample holds a few counts of this clonotype. This sequence joins TRBV11-2 and TRBJ2-3; the D is unclear. Germline V lookup: CDR1 SGHAT, CDR2 FQNNGV. The CDR3 covers 11 residues. Trimming took off 5 bases at V and 5 bases at J, with 5 bases between the two ends. The CDR3 loop is CASSMGDTQYF. CDR3 DNA: TGTGCCAGCAGCATGGGAGATACGCAGTATTTT. Filled out from reference TRBV11-2 and TRBJ2-3, the complete variable domain reads EAGVAQSPRYKIIEKRQSVAFWCNPISGHATLYWYQQILGQGPKLLIQFQNNGVVDDSQLPKDRFSAERLKGVDSTLKIQPAKLEDSAVYLCASSMGDTQYFGPGTRLTVL.

This clonotype was observed a few times. This chain uses TRBV7-2 with TRBJ2-3; D is possibly TRBD2 (6 bases). Between the trimmed V and J ends, which lost 4 bases and 4 bases, there was a span of 15 bases. CDR1 and CDR2 (germline): SGHTA, FQGNSA. This CDR3 has 15 amino acids. CDR3 sequence reads: CASSWSFGGADTQYF. CDR3 in DNA: TGTGCCAGCAGCTGGTCTTTTGGAGGGGCAGATACGCAGTATTTT.

This chain connects TRBV6-5 to TRBJ1-5, with D tentatively TRBD1 (5 bases). CDR3 length equals 14 residues. Germline assignment: CDR1 MNHEY and CDR2 SVGAGI. Trimming took 6 bases from V and 0 from J, leaving 9 bases between them. The CDR3 region has the DNA TGTGCCAGCAGCAGGGAGTATAGCAATCAGCCCCAGCATTTT. Amino acids: CASSREYSNQPQHF.

This chain links TRBV29-1 with TRBJ2-1, with a weak D call TRBD1 (6 bases). The CDR3 has 16 amino acids. Germline V CDR1 and CDR2: SQVTM, ANQGSEA. Trimming left V 0 bases short and J 9 bases short, with 21 bases between. As DNA, the CDR3 is TGCAGCGTTGAAGAGAGAAACCTTCTTCAGGGGACTGAGCAGTTCTTC. Translated, it gives CSVEERNLLQGTEQFF.

The chain has TRBV7-3 and TRBJ2-2; D gene unclear. The germline V gene encodes CDR1 SGHTA and CDR2 FQGTGA. This CDR3 is built from 14 residues. V lost 3 bases and J lost 1, with 6 bases in between. CDR3 residues: CASSFTQNTGELFF. CDR3 sequence (DNA): TGTGCCAGCAGCTTTACACAGAACACCGGGGAGCTGTTTTTT.